The table lists the clone carrying this T cell receptor beta chain with a count of one. The antigen is unknown. Sequence at one end of the junction differs from germline and may be a read error. This record belongs to a study of T cell responses to AZD1222 COVID-19 vaccine. Looking at the study overall: Pooling was applied to second doses at about 4 or about 12 weeks.

Measured with immunoSEQ multiplex PCR; TCRdb has only the in-frame clones, and not every one. In the table there are about 120,000 clones, around 85% of which are singletons. General study results and limits: Only 5 to 7 AZD1222 recipients tested seropositive at baseline. Repertoire sampling was restricted to post-peak T cell response timepoints.

Germline CDR1 SSHAT, CDR2 FNYEAQ (reference sequence). The CDR3 is made up of 16 amino acids. The receptor was isolated from an adult in good health. Material: peripheral blood, obtained on day 0 of AZD1222 vaccination. The genes are TRBV7-7 and TRBJ2-1; a possible D gene is TRBD2 (7 bases). Written as DNA, the CDR3 is TGTGCTAGCAGCTCCTCTGCGGGGGCTAGGTACAATGAGCAGTTCTTC. This sequence encodes CASSSSAGARYNEQFF. Full variable domain (remainder filled in from reference TRBV7-7 and TRBJ2-1): GAGVSQSPRYKVTKRGQDVTLRCDPISSHATLYWYQQALGQGPEFLTYFNYEAQPDKSGLPSDRFSAERPEGSISTLTIQRTEQRDSAMYRCASSSSAGARYNEQFFGPGTRLTVL.